This passage covers 9 T cell receptor beta chains from one sample sequenced in a study of T cell repertoires in cytomegalovirus infection. Via MiXCR, TCRdb re-called the reads, giving one row per CDR3 protein. Among some 440,000 distinct CDR3 sequences listed, roughly a third were seen once. Sequenced sample: PBMCs. The receptor source for this set is a human donor in good health (CMV status not recorded). Some clones in this sample may be carry-over from other donors' samples.

J is TRBJ1-1 and V is TRBV19, with 9 bases identical to TRBD1. Germline V gene data show CDR1 as LNHDA and CDR2 as SQIVND (reference sequence). V lost 8 bases, J lost 4 bases, and 11 bases stayed unmatched. CDR3 length: 15 residues. This CDR3 reads CASHHASTGGTEAFF. CDR3 nucleotides: TGTGCCAGTCACCATGCATCGACAGGGGGCACTGAAGCTTTCTTT.

As to this clonotype: Germline and junction disagree at one end, which may indicate a read error. The V and J genes are TRBV7-2 and TRBJ2-5, with 8 positions matching TRBD2. The CDR3 loop spans 18 amino acids. CDR1 and CDR2 from the germline V gene are SGHTA and FQGNSA. This chain's CDR3 is CASSFSSGLARGREPQYF. CDR3 coding DNA: TGTGCCAGCAGCTTCTCTAGCGGGTTGGCGAGAGGGCGAGAGCCCCAGTACTTC. Based on the CDR3 plus reference TRBV7-2 and TRBJ2-5, the full variable domain is GAGVSQSPSNKVTEKGKDVELRCDPISGHTALYWYRQSLGQGLEFLIYFQGNSAPDKSGLPSDRFSAERTGGSVSTLTIQRTQQEDSAVYLCASSFSSGLARGREPQYFGPGTRLLVL.

The V and J genes are TRBV2 and TRBJ1-6, with D perhaps TRBD1 (5 bases). This CDR3 region has 13 residues. Between the trimmed V and J ends, which lost 4 bases and 9 bases, there was a span of 10 bases. Looked up from germline, CDR1 is SNHLY and CDR2 is FYNNEI. The CDR3 here is CASSAPGPSPLHF. CDR3 coding DNA: TGTGCCAGCAGTGCTCCGGGACCTTCACCCCTCCACTTT. The entire variable domain, with the rest obtained from reference TRBV2 and TRBJ1-6, is as follows: EPEVTQTPSHQVTQMGQEVILRCVPISNHLYFYWYRQILGQKVEFLVSFYNNEISEKSEIFDDQFSVERPDGSNFTLKIRSTKLEDSAMYFCASSAPGPSPLHFGNGTRLTVT.

CDR3 sequence: CASSWRGFRGRSYNEQFF. As DNA, the CDR3 is TGTGCCAGTAGCTGGAGGGGATTCCGGGGTCGCTCCTACAATGAGCAGTTCTTC. The rearrangement links TRBV19 to TRBJ2-1, with a tentative D call TRBD2 (6 bases). Germline CDR1 and CDR2: LNHDA and SQIVND (reference sequence). The CDR3 extends over 18 amino acids. V lost 6 bases and J 0 bases, leaving 21 bases between the germline ends. Supplemented by reference TRBV19 and TRBJ2-1, the full variable domain reads DGGITQSPKYLFRKEGQNVTLSCEQNLNHDAMYWYRQDPGQGLRLIYYSQIVNDFQKGDIAEGYSVSREKKESFPLTVTSAQKNPTAFYLCASSWRGFRGRSYNEQFFGPGTRLTVL.

The genes are TRBV28 and TRBJ1-1; D is unclear. The V gene lost 0 bases and the J gene lost 6 bases, with 5 bases spanning the gap. Germline lookup yields CDR1 MDHEN and CDR2 SYDVKM. The CDR3 covers 12 residues. The CDR3 DNA follows: TGTGCCAGCAGTTTATGGCCCGCTGAAGCTTTCTTT. It encodes CASSLWPAEAFF.

The V call is TRBV29-1, the J call TRBJ1-1; D remains unclear. V lost 6 bases, J lost 1 base, and 9 bases lay in between. This CDR3 has 12 residues. CDR1 and CDR2 from the germline V gene are SQVTM and ANQGSEA. Written as DNA, the CDR3 is TGCAGCGTGGACGGGAGGAACACTGAAGCTTTCTTT. Protein product: CSVDGRNTEAFF.

The chain combines TRBV4-1 with TRBJ2-3; D unclear. The CDR3 spans 15 residues. Per the germline V gene, CDR1 is MGHRA and CDR2 is YSYEKL. V lost 0 bases and J lost 3, with 10 bases in between. The CDR3 sequence is CASSQDKGTTDTQYF. As DNA, the CDR3 is TGCGCCAGCAGCCAAGATAAGGGAACGACAGATACGCAGTATTTT.

This clonotype has just a few counts. The gene calls are TRBV19 and TRBJ2-1; TRBD1 agrees at 12 bases. The CDR3 has 17 amino acids. Trimming at V came to 10 bases and at J to 10 bases, leaving 20 bases not matched to a gene. Germline V gene sequence: CDR1 LNHDA, CDR2 SQIVND (reference sequence). Here the CDR3 DNA reads TGTGCCACAACAATCTGGGGACAGGGGGCTAGGAGCGGCGAGCAGTTCTTC. It translates to CATTIWGQGARSGEQFF.

V gene TRBV20-1 combines with J gene TRBJ2-5; D call uncertain. V was clipped by 3 bases and J by 1 base, with 6 bases between them. Germline V gene sequence: CDR1 DFQATT, CDR2 SNEGSKA (reference sequence). CDR3 length: 12 residues. The CDR3 spells CSASVSQETQYF. In DNA, the CDR3 is TGCAGTGCTAGTGTTAGCCAAGAGACCCAGTACTTC.